This T cell receptor beta chain comes out of a study of T cell repertoires in cytomegalovirus infection. General observations from the study: Dominating the ex vivo response were HLA-C-restricted CMV-specific TCR beta clonotypes.

A word on this clonotype: Antigen unknown.

Germline V gene sequence: CDR1 MNHEY, CDR2 SMNVEV (reference sequence). The CDR3 contains 13 residues. V was shortened by 5 bases and J by 10 bases, with 15 bases between the two germline ends. TCRdb redid the calling of the reads with MiXCR, one entry per CDR3 protein. Of about 740,000 distinct CDR3 sequences listed, 35% were seen once; the top ten hold 2.5% to 3.5%. The sequence was collected from a human donor in good health (CMV status not recorded). Some clones in this sample may be carry-over from other donors' samples. The sequencing sample was made of PBMCs. The chain couples TRBV27 to TRBJ1-5, with D tentatively TRBD1 (6 bases). In DNA form, the CDR3 reads TGTGCCAGCAGTGTCGAACAGGGACGACCCCAGCATTTT. The encoded protein is CASSVEQGRPQHF.